This T cell receptor beta chain was identified in a study of blood T cell repertoires in COVID-19. The V end was cut by 3 bases, the J end by 4 bases, with 12 bases between. Germline V gene sequence: CDR1 LGHNA, CDR2 YSLEER. This CDR3 comprises 14 residues. Profiled with immunoSEQ multiplex PCR; TCRdb holds only in-frame clones, not every one. Of tens of thousands of clones listed, about three quarters are singletons. Sequenced input: peripheral blood. The source of this sequence is a man between 65 and 85 years old with active or convalescent COVID-19. The chain combines TRBV4-3 with TRBJ1-2; unclear D gene. Written as DNA, the CDR3 is TGCGCCAGCAGCCACGGTATTGAGAGCTATGGCTACACCTTC. Translated, it gives CASSHGIESYGYTF.